What follows are 17 T cell receptor beta chains derived from one specimen sequenced in a study of T-cell memory formation after mild COVID-19. Using its own MiXCR run on the 5' RACE reads, TCRdb lists one record per CDR3 protein. The table shows over 350,000 distinct CDR3 sequences, with roughly 15% occurring only once. The sample consisted of PBMCs or a T cell subset sorted from them (not recorded which). These receptors were obtained from a man younger than 35 who had mild COVID-19 (a few samples of this study predate the infection). Cell type and time point are not known.

This clonotype was seen many times. The chain employs TRBV11-2 and TRBJ2-1, with D hard to call. V lost 5 bases to trimming and J lost 7 bases, with 3 bases between them. This CDR3 comprises 10 residues. Per the germline V gene, CDR1 is SGHAT and CDR2 is FQNNGV. The CDR3 sequence is CASSENEQFF. For the CDR3, the DNA is TGTGCCAGCAGCGAGAATGAGCAGTTCTTC.

This clonotype was recorded many times. The chain couples TRBV12-3 or TRBV12-4 to TRBJ2-3; D unresolved. Between the trimmed V and J ends, which lost 2 bases and 4 bases, there was a span of 7 bases. The length of the CDR3 is 13 residues. This CDR3 is CASSLSGSDTQYF. The CDR3, as DNA: TGTGCCAGCAGTTTATCCGGGTCAGATACGCAGTATTTT.

The J gene is TRBJ2-5, the V gene TRBV10-3; TRBD2 agrees at 7 bases. CDR3 length equals 13 residues. J was trimmed by 5 bases and V by 4 bases; bases with no gene match: 4. In germline, CDR1 is ENHRY, CDR2 SYGVKD. The CDR3 bases are TGTGCCATCAGTGGGGGAGGGGAGGAGACCCAGTACTTC. This codes for CAISGGGEETQYF.

V usage is TRBV7-9 and J usage is TRBJ1-6, with TRBD1 matching over 9 bases. Germline V gives CDR1 SEHNR, CDR2 FQNEAQ (reference sequence). This CDR3 has 14 residues. After removal of 2 bases from V and 8 bases from J, the junction contained 1 base not matched to a gene. The CDR3 loop reads CASSLWTGDSPLHF. The CDR3 DNA reads TGTGCCAGCAGCTTATGGACAGGGGATTCACCCCTCCACTTT.

V and J are TRBV4-1 and TRBJ2-3, with 11 bases lining up with TRBD2. There are 17 residues in the CDR3. Per the germline V gene, CDR1 is MGHRA and CDR2 is YSYEKL. The V segment lost 0 bases and the J segment 3 bases; nucleotides outside the gene matches: 5. In nucleotides, the CDR3 is TGCGCCAGCAGCCAAGATCTGGTAGCGGGGGGGACAGATACGCAGTATTTT. Residues: CASSQDLVAGGTDTQYF.

The chain joins TRBV5-1 to TRBJ2-7; 8 nucleotides line up with TRBD1. Trimming cost V 0 bases and J 6 bases; bases outside gene matches: 8. This CDR3 has 15 amino acids. Germline-derived CDR1 and CDR2 are SGHRS and YFSETQ. The CDR3 sequence: CASSLGDRFKGEQYF. In DNA form, the CDR3 reads TGCGCCAGCAGCTTGGGGGACAGGTTTAAGGGCGAGCAGTACTTC.

This clonotype was counted between two and nine times. The chain links TRBV12-3 or TRBV12-4 to TRBJ1-5; TRBD1 might be the D (5 bases). CDR3 length: 19 amino acids. V dropped 1 base and J dropped 1 base, with 20 bases sitting between them. The CDR3 sequence is CASSLVVLGGLVSNQPQHF. CDR3 DNA sequence: TGTGCCAGCAGTTTAGTAGTGTTGGGGGGACTGGTAAGCAATCAGCCCCAGCATTTT.

This clonotype came up many times. The CDR3, as DNA: TGTGCCAGCAGCCCGGGGGGAGATACGCAGTATTTT. It is translated as CASSPGGDTQYF. This chain uses TRBV7-2 with TRBJ2-3; TRBD2 matches 7 bases. This CDR3 is built from 12 residues. V lost 5 bases to trimming and J lost 5 bases; unmatched junction nucleotides: 1. Looked up from germline, CDR1 is SGHTA and CDR2 is FQGNSA.

The J gene is TRBJ2-3, the V gene TRBV12-3 or TRBV12-4, with D perhaps given as TRBD1 or TRBD2 (5 bases each). The CDR3 contains 12 residues. With 7 bases removed from V and 3 bases from J, the gap between germline ends came to 8 bases. CDR3 coding DNA: TGTGCCAGCATGGGGGAAACAGATACGCAGTATTTT. This encodes CASMGETDTQYF.

This clonotype was observed once. The V and J genes are TRBV2 and TRBJ1-1; D is ambiguous. This CDR3 spans 14 amino acids. Trimming took 7 bases from V and 0 from J, leaving 12 bases between them. Germline CDR1 reads SNHLY; CDR2 reads FYNNEI. CDR3 nucleotides: TGTGCCAGCACTCCGGGTTTCATGAACACTGAAGCTTTCTTT. It translates to CASTPGFMNTEAFF.

The V call is TRBV7-2, the J call TRBJ1-6; no clear D. Trimming stripped 4 bases from V and 9 bases from J, with 7 bases between. Germline CDR1 is SGHTA and CDR2 is FQGNSA. This CDR3 has 12 residues. The CDR3 sequence is CASSSPGSPLHF. CDR3 nucleotides: TGTGCCAGCAGCTCACCGGGTTCACCCCTCCACTTT.

The DNA of the CDR3 is TGTGCCACCAACATCCCCCCGGGATGGGGCACAGATACGCAGTATTTT. Protein: CATNIPPGWGTDTQYF. The chain has TRBV12-3 or TRBV12-4 and TRBJ2-3; perhaps TRBD2 as D (5 bases). The CDR3 spans 16 residues. Trimming shortened V by 10 bases and J by 1 base, and 21 bases separated the two germline ends.

The chain carries TRBV10-2 and TRBJ2-4; D remains ambiguous. Germline lookup yields CDR1 WSHSY and CDR2 SAAADI. CDR3 length: 12 amino acids. V was shortened by 6 bases and J by 6 bases, with 9 bases between the two germline ends. The CDR3 protein is CASRVTGNIQYF. The DNA of the CDR3 is TGCGCCAGCAGGGTCACGGGAAACATTCAGTACTTC.

This clonotype came up many times. DNA for the CDR3: TGCGCCAGCAGCCCCCCCGGACGGGACTACGAGCAGTACGTC. Amino acid sequence: CASSPPGRDYEQYV. J is TRBJ2-7 and V is TRBV5-1; TRBD2 might be the D (5 bases). The CDR3 is 14 residues long. CDR1 and CDR2 from the germline V gene are SGHRS and YFSETQ. V was trimmed by 4 bases and J by 3 bases, leaving 14 bases between them.

The chain employs TRBV7-2 and TRBJ2-5; D not certain. The V gene lost 5 bases and the J gene lost 7 bases, with 17 bases spanning the gap. The CDR3 is 14 residues long. Germline CDR1 and CDR2: SGHTA and FQGNSA. The CDR3 sequence is CASSLGPGPGTQYF. The DNA for the CDR3 is TGTGCCAGCAGCCTCGGACCGGGTCCTGGGACCCAGTACTTC.

This clonotype came up a few times. This chain connects TRBV27 to TRBJ2-7; no reliable D call. The V and J ends lost 4 bases and 7 bases respectively, with 8 bases between them. Germline V gene data show CDR1 as MNHEY and CDR2 as SMNVEV (reference sequence). This CDR3 is 11 amino acids long. CDR3 coding DNA: TGTGCCAGCAGTTCTTTAGGAGAGCAGTACTTC. Translated: CASSSLGEQYF.

The V gene is TRBV11-3, the J gene TRBJ2-3; D is undetermined. Germline CDR1 is SGHNT and CDR2 is YENEEA. The ends were cut back, 1 base at V and 6 bases at J, with 11 bases in the middle. The length of the CDR3 is 14 residues. The CDR3 sequence: CASSLGRAADTQYF. In DNA, the CDR3 is TGTGCCAGCAGCTTAGGACGGGCCGCTGATACGCAGTATTTT.